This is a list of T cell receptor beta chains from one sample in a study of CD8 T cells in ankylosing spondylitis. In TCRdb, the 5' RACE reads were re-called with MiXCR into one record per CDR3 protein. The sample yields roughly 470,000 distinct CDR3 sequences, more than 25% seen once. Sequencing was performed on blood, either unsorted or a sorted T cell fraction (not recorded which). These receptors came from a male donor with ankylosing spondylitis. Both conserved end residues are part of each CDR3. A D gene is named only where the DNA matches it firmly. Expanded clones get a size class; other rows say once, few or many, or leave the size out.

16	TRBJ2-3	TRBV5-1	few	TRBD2	TGCGCCAGCAGCTTTCTTAGCGGGAGGAGCACAGATACGCAGTATTTT	CASSFLSGRSTDTQYF
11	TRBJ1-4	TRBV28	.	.	TGTGCCAGCAATCTTGGGGGTAAACTGTTTTTT	CASNLGGKLFF
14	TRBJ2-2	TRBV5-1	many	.	TGCGCCAGCAGCTTGGTGGCAGACACCGGGGAGCTGTTTTTT	CASSLVADTGELFF
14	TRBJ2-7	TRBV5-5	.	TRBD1	TGTGCCAGCAGCTGGGGGACAGGCCTTTACGAGCAGTACTTC	CASSWGTGLYEQYF
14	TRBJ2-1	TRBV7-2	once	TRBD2	TGTGCCAGCAGCTTAGCACTAGCGGGAAGGGAGCAGTTCTTC	CASSLALAGREQFF
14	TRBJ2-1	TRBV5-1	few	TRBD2	TGCGCCAGCAGCCCGGGCGCGGGGGACAATGAGCAGTTCTTC	CASSPGAGDNEQFF
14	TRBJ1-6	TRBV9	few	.	TGTGCCAGCAGCCGGGGGGTGGATAATTCACCCCTCCACTTT	CASSRGVDNSPLHF
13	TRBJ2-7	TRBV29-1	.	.	TGCAGCGTTTCTACTGGGAGGCACTACGAGCAGTACTTC	CSVSTGRHYEQYF
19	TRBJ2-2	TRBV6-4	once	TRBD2	TGTGCCAGCAGTCACGACGTGGGACTAGCGGGAGCCAACACCGGGGAGCTGTTTTTT	CASSHDVGLAGANTGELFF
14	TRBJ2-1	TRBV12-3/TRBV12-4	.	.	TGTGCCAGCAGTTTAACTTGGTTCGACAATGAGCAGTTCTTC	CASSLTWFDNEQFF
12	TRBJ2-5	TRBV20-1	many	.	TGCAGTCCACGAGGGACTCCCTCAACTCAGTACTTC	CSPRGTPSTQYF
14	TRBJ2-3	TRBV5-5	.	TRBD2	TGTGCCAGCAGCTTGTGGCTAGCGGCAGATACGCAGTATTTT	CASSLWLAADTQYF
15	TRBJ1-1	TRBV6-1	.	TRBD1	TGTGCCAGCAGCCAAGCACAGGGGGGGAACACTGAAGCTTTCTTT	CASSQAQGGNTEAFF
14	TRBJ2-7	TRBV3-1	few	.	TGTGCCAGCAGCCAAGCTCAGGGCTCCTACGAGCAGTACTTC	CASSQAQGSYEQYF
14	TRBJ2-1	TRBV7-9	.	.	TGTGCCAGCAGCTGGGACAATTCCTACAATGAGCAGTTCTTC	CASSWDNSYNEQFF
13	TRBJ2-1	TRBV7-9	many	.	TGTGCCAGCAGCTTGAGGTCGGGAGAAGAGCAGTTCTTC	CASSLRSGEEQFF
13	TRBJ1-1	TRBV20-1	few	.	TGCAGTGCTAGTACCGGGGGCAAGGCTGAAGCTTTCTTT	CSASTGGKAEAFF
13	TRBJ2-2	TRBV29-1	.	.	TGCAGCGTTGAGGGGGGGCTCGCCGGGGAGCTGTTTTTT	CSVEGGLAGELFF
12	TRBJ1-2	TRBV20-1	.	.	TGCAGTGCTATCCTCGGTAGGGCGAAATACACCTTC	CSAILGRAKYTF
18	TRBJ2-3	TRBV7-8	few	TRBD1	TGTGCCAGCAGCTCGGGACAGGGGTTCCGATTAAGCACAGATACGCAGTATTTT	CASSSGQGFRLSTDTQYF
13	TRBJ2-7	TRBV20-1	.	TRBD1	TGCAGTGCTAGTTGGGGACAGCCCTACGAGCAGTACTTC	CSASWGQPYEQYF
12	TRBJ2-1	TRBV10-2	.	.	TGCGCCAGCAGGAGGTCCTACAATGAGCAGTTCTTC	CASRRSYNEQFF
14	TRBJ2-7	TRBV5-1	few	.	TGCGCCAGCAGCTTGGTGGAGGCCCCCTACGAGCAGTACTTC	CASSLVEAPYEQYF
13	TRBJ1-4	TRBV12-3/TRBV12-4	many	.	TGTGCCAGCAGCCGAAAGCAGTATGAAAAACTGTTTTTT	CASSRKQYEKLFF
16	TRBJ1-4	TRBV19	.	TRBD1	TGTGCCAGTAGTATGAACCCGGGACAGGGATACGAAAAACTGTTTTTT	CASSMNPGQGYEKLFF
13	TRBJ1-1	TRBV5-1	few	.	TGCGCCAGCAGCGTGGAGGCGGTCACTGAAGCTTTCTTT	CASSVEAVTEAFF
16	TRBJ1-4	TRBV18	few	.	TGTGCCAGCTCACTCGACCCGGGACGGCAGAATGAAAAACTGTTTTTT	CASSLDPGRQNEKLFF
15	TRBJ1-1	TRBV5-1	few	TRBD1	TGCGCCAGCAGCCTAAAGACAGGGGGCAACACTGAAGCTTTCTTT	CASSLKTGGNTEAFF
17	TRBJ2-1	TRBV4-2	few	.	TGTGCCAGCAGCCAAGATGAGACCTACAGCTCCTACAATGAGCAGTTCTTC	CASSQDETYSSYNEQFF
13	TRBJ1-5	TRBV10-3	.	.	TGTGCCTCCCAGGGAGGGCTCAATCAGCCCCAGCATTTT	CASQGGLNQPQHF
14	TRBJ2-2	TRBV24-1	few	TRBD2	TGTGCCACTTCGACTAGCGCAAACACCGGGGAGCTGTTTTTT	CATSTSANTGELFF
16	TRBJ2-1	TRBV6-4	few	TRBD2	TGTGCCAGCAGACAACTAGCGGGAGGACCCTACAATGAGCAGTTCTTC	CASRQLAGGPYNEQFF
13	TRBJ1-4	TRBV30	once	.	TGTGCCTGGAGCCGGGGAGTTAATGAAAAACTGTTTTTT	CAWSRGVNEKLFF
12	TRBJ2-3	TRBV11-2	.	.	TGTGCCAGCAGCTTAGATCGAGTAGCGCAGTATTTT	CASSLDRVAQYF
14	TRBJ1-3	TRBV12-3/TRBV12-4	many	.	TGTGCCAGCAGCCACAGTCTACTCTGGAACACCATATATTTT	CASSHSLLWNTIYF
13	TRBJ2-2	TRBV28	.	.	TGTGCCAGCAGTTTACCCGTTAACCGAGCCCTGTTTTTT	CASSLPVNRALFF
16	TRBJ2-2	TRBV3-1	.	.	TGTGCCAGCAGCCATTTTCGGACTGCGAACACCGGGGAGCTGTTTTTT	CASSHFRTANTGELFF
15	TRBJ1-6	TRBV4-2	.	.	TGTGCCAGCAGCGTACGGGGACTGGGGGATTCACCCCTCCACTTT	CASSVRGLGDSPLHF
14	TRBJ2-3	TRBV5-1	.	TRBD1	TGCGCCAGCAGCCCGGGACAGCCCACAGATACGCAGTATTTT	CASSPGQPTDTQYF
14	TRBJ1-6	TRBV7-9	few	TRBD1	TGTGCCAGCAGCGAGGACAGGGTGAATTCACCCCTCCACTTT	CASSEDRVNSPLHF
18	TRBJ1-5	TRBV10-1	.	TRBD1	TGCGCCAGCACTTCGGGCCACTCCAGGGGGGGGAGCAATCAGCCCCAGCATTTT	CASTSGHSRGGSNQPQHF
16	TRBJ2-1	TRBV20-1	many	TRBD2	TGCAGTGCTAGGGCAGCGGGAGGATCTCTCTACAATGAGCAGTTCTTC	CSARAAGGSLYNEQFF
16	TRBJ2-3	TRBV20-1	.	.	TGCAGTGCTAGAGATGGGGGCCGAGGGGCCACAGATACGCAGTATTTT	CSARDGGRGATDTQYF
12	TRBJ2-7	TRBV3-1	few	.	TGTGCCAGCAGCCAAGATGCCCACGAGCAGTACTTC	CASSQDAHEQYF
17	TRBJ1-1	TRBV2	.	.	TGTGCCAGCAGTGATTCATTGGCTGAAACAGGGTGGACTGAAGCTTTCTTT	CASSDSLAETGWTEAFF
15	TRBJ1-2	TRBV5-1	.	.	TGCGCCAGCAGCTGGGAACAGGGTGGAAGCTATGGCTACACCTTC	CASSWEQGGSYGYTF
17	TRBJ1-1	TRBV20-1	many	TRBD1	TGCAGTGCTAGAGCTGGACAGGGGAGGGGTGTGAACACTGAAGCTTTCTTT	CSARAGQGRGVNTEAFF
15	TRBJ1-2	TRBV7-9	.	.	TGTGCCAGCAGCTTAGCAGGGTTTCCTAACTATGGCTACACCTTC	CASSLAGFPNYGYTF
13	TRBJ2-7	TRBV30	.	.	TGTGCCTGGAATAAACAGGTCATGGGGGAGCAGTACTTC	CAWNKQVMGEQYF
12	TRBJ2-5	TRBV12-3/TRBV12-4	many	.	TGTGCCAGCAGTTTAACTAGCGAGACCCAGTACTTC	CASSLTSETQYF
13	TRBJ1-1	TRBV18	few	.	TGTGCCAGCTCTAAATATCGGGGTCCTGAAGCTTTCTTT	CASSKYRGPEAFF
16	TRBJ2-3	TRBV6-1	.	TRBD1	TGTGCCAGCAGCAGGGTAGGACAGGGGGCCTCAGATACGCAGTATTTT	CASSRVGQGASDTQYF
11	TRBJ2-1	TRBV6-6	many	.	TGTGCCAGCAGGATCTACAATGAGCAGTTCTTC	CASRIYNEQFF